These T cell receptor beta chains were read from a single sample in a study of T cell responses to AZD1222 COVID-19 vaccine. Libraries were prepared by immunoSEQ multiplex PCR; TCRdb keeps only in-frame clonotypes and omits some of them. The table has some 54,000 clones, roughly 87% seen once; the top ten hold 3% to 4.5%. Sequenced here: peripheral blood, sampled on day 0 of AZD1222 vaccination. These receptors originate from an adult in good health. The CDR3 runs from the conserved cysteine through the conserved F or W. The D gene is left open where the match is weak. Where a row states a size, it is once, few, many or the class of an expanded clone; other rows omit it.

j_call | d_call | v_call | clone_size | cdr3_aa | cdr3_nt
TRBJ1-1 | NA | TRBV7-2 | once | CASSGRVVTSEAFF | TGTGCCAGCAGCGGGAGGGTGGTTACGTCTGAAGCTTTCTTT
TRBJ2-3 | TRBD2 | TRBV9 | NA | CASSVGLAGNTQYF | TGTGCCAGCAGCGTAGGACTAGCGGGGAATACGCAGTATTTT
TRBJ2-6 | NA | TRBV5-8 | NA | CASSFGNSGANVLTF | TGTGCCAGCAGCTTTGGGAACTCTGGGGCCAACGTCCTGACTTTC
TRBJ1-4 | NA | TRBV11-2 | NA | CASSLVAGVEKLFF | TGTGCCAGCAGCTTAGTGGCAGGCGTGGAAAAACTGTTTTTT
TRBJ2-2 | NA | TRBV12-5 | NA | CASGGIANTGELFF | TGTGCTAGTGGTGGAATCGCGAACACCGGGGAGCTGTTTTTT
TRBJ2-1 | TRBD1 | TRBV5-4 | NA | CASYRPGQGRYNEQFF | TGTGCCAGCTACAGACCGGGACAGGGGAGATACAATGAGCAGTTCTTC
TRBJ2-2 | NA | TRBV6-2/TRBV6-3 | NA | CASSLGTNTGELFF | TGTGCCAGCAGCCTCGGGACAAACACCGGGGAGCTGTTTTTT
TRBJ1-2 | NA | TRBV5-1 | NA | CASSPGTGGHGYTF | TGCGCCAGCAGCCCCGGGACGGGGGGGCATGGCTACACCTTC
TRBJ1-5 | TRBD1 | TRBV15 | NA | CATARQGSNQPQHF | TGTGCCACCGCTAGACAGGGTAGCAATCAGCCCCAGCATTTT
TRBJ2-7 | NA | TRBV27 | NA | CASSLSRYGVGYEQYF | TGTGCCAGCAGTTTATCAAGGTATGGGGTGGGCTACGAGCAGTACTTC
TRBJ2-7 | TRBD1 | TRBV11-2 | NA | CASSLGDRARDRPYEQYF | TGTGCCAGCAGCTTGGGGGACAGGGCCCGGGACCGGCCCTACGAGCAGTACTTC
TRBJ1-4 | NA | TRBV6-5 | NA | CASSTLGWNEKLFF | TGTGCCAGCAGTACCTTAGGGTGGAATGAAAAACTGTTTTTT
TRBJ1-6 | NA | TRBV5-1 | NA | CASRPIGGGSPLHF | TGCGCCAGCAGGCCGATCGGGGGTGGTTCACCCCTCCACTTT
TRBJ1-5 | NA | TRBV10-3 | NA | CAISGQGNQPQHF | TGTGCCATCAGTGGACAGGGCAATCAGCCCCAGCATTTT
TRBJ1-5 | NA | TRBV19 | NA | CASGQFPNQPQHF | TGTGCCAGCGGACAGTTCCCCAATCAGCCCCAGCATTTT
TRBJ2-7 | NA | TRBV10-1 | NA | CASSESAQGSEQYF | TGCGCCAGCAGTGAGTCGGCGCAGGGGTCCGAGCAGTACTTC
TRBJ1-6 | NA | TRBV23-1 | NA | CAANIGSRGANSPLHF | TGCGCCGCAAATATAGGGTCGAGAGGGGCAAATTCACCCCTCCACTTT
TRBJ1-5 | NA | TRBV30 | NA | CAWSRISNQPQHF | TGTGCCTGGAGTCGTATTAGCAATCAGCCCCAGCATTTT
TRBJ1-2 | NA | TRBV20-1 | NA | CSASPVGYGYTF | TGCAGTGCTAGTCCTGTGGGGTATGGCTACACCTTC
TRBJ1-2 | TRBD1 | TRBV28 | NA | CASSPLPGQGDYGYTF | TGTGCCAGCAGTCCACTGCCGGGACAGGGGGACTATGGCTACACCTTC
TRBJ2-1 | NA | TRBV19 | NA | CATTGGRSYNEQFF | TGTGCCACCACCGGGGGAAGGTCCTACAATGAGCAGTTCTTC
TRBJ2-5 | NA | TRBV25-1 | NA | CASTRKGGEETQYF | TGTGCCAGCACCAGAAAGGGCGGGGAAGAGACCCAGTACTTC
TRBJ1-2 | NA | TRBV19 | NA | CASSIKPDSDYGYTF | TGTGCCAGTAGTATAAAACCGGACAGCGACTATGGCTACACCTTC
TRBJ2-6 | NA | TRBV21-1 | NA | CASSKERGVESRSGANVLTF | TGTGCCAGCAGCAAAGAAAGGGGGGTAGAAAGTCGCTCTGGGGCCAACGTCCTGACTTTC
TRBJ2-7 | NA | TRBV7-2 | NA | CASSLGSVGGYEQYF | TGTGCCAGCAGCTTAGGCTCCGTCGGGGGCTACGAGCAGTACTTC
TRBJ2-2 | NA | TRBV7-3 | NA | CASSLVGPHTGELFF | TGTGCCAGCAGCTTAGTGGGGCCCCACACCGGGGAGCTGTTTTTT
TRBJ2-7 | NA | TRBV4-2 | NA | CASSQDGGGTYEQYF | TGTGCCAGCAGCCAAGATGGAGGGGGGACCTACGAGCAGTACTTC
TRBJ2-7 | NA | TRBV7-2 | NA | CASSHGQTYEQYF | TGTGCCAGCAGCCATGGACAAACCTACGAGCAGTACTTC
TRBJ2-7 | NA | TRBV2 | once | CASTKEVYEQYF | TGTGCCAGCACTAAAGAGGTATACGAGCAGTACTTC
TRBJ2-5 | NA | TRBV24-1 | NA | CATSQGKQETQYF | TGTGCCACCTCCCAAGGGAAACAAGAGACCCAGTACTTC
TRBJ1-5 | TRBD1 | TRBV29-1 | NA | CSAWTGGGQPQHF | TGCAGCGCCTGGACAGGGGGTGGTCAGCCCCAGCATTTT
TRBJ2-5 | TRBD1 | TRBV7-2 | NA | CASSLAGATGGETQYF | TGTGCCAGCAGCTTAGCCGGGGCCACAGGGGGGGAGACCCAGTACTTC
TRBJ2-6 | NA | TRBV4-3 | few | CASSHQQGPSSGANVLTF | TGCGCCAGCAGCCACCAACAGGGCCCGAGCTCTGGGGCCAACGTCCTGACTTTC
TRBJ1-2 | NA | TRBV4-3 | NA | CASSQDGGGNYGYTF | TGCGCCAGCAGCCAAGATGGCGGAGGTAACTATGGCTACACCTTC
TRBJ1-2 | TRBD1 | TRBV18 | NA | CASSLGQGERGYTF | TGTGCCAGCTCTCTTGGACAGGGAGAAAGAGGCTACACCTTC
TRBJ1-5 | NA | TRBV5-6 | NA | CASSLRRELRNQPQHF | TGTGCCAGCAGCTTGAGGCGGGAACTTAGGAATCAGCCCCAGCATTTT
TRBJ2-7 | NA | TRBV7-2 | few | CASSFDKVYEQYF | TGTGCCAGCAGCTTCGACAAGGTCTACGAGCAGTACTTC
TRBJ1-1 | NA | TRBV19 | NA | CASSKSPGVNTEAFF | TGTGCCAGTAGTAAATCCCCAGGGGTGAACACTGAAGCTTTCTTT
TRBJ1-2 | NA | TRBV9 | NA | CASSVVWTDSYGYTF | TGTGCCAGCAGCGTAGTTTGGACAGACAGCTATGGCTACACCTTC
TRBJ1-4 | NA | TRBV7-9 | NA | CASSLAGQFNEKLFF | TGTGCCAGCAGCTTAGCTGGGCAGTTCAATGAAAAACTGTTTTTT
TRBJ1-2 | TRBD1 | TRBV24-1 | NA | CATSEPLGQSYTF | TGTGCCACCAGTGAGCCATTGGGACAGAGCTACACCTTC
TRBJ1-5 | NA | TRBV7-2 | NA | CASSSDLSQPQHF | TGTGCCAGCAGCTCAGATCTCAGTCAGCCCCAGCATTTT
TRBJ1-5 | NA | TRBV18 | NA | CASSPGGTGNQPQHF | TGTGCCAGCTCACCAGGGGGCACGGGCAATCAGCCCCAGCATTTT
TRBJ2-1 | TRBD2 | TRBV5-4 | NA | CASSFGGGVYNEQFF | TGTGCCAGCAGCTTCGGCGGGGGAGTTTACAATGAGCAGTTCTTC
TRBJ1-2 | TRBD1 | TRBV5-4 | NA | CASRDDRAYGYTF | TGTGCCAGCAGGGACGACAGGGCGTATGGCTACACCTTC
TRBJ1-4 | NA | TRBV5-4 | NA | CASSFSKTSPTNEKLFF | TGTGCCAGCAGCTTCTCGAAAACCTCCCCAACTAATGAAAAACTGTTTTTT
TRBJ2-1 | NA | TRBV12-3/TRBV12-4 | NA | CASRTISTSWFF | TGTGCCAGCAGGACGATCTCGACCAGCTGGTTCTTC
TRBJ2-1 | TRBD1 | TRBV25-1 | NA | CASSRQGGGLDEQFF | TGTGCCAGCAGCCGACAGGGCGGTGGATTGGATGAGCAGTTCTTC
TRBJ1-5 | NA | TRBV24-1 | once | CAAHPGGSNQPQHF | TGTGCCGCCCACCCCGGGGGCAGCAATCAGCCCCAGCATTTT